The next 25 T cell receptor beta chains were all read from a single sample in a study of blood T cell repertoires in COVID-19. Assay used: immunoSEQ multiplex PCR; TCRdb lists only in-frame clones, some missing. The data show 15,000 or so clones, approximately 90% seen once. The sequenced sample was peripheral blood. These TCRs come from a human donor in a cohort sampled during active COVID-19.

The V call is TRBV19, the J call TRBJ2-1, with 12 bases fitting TRBD2. This CDR3 comprises 15 residues. In germline, CDR1 is LNHDA, CDR2 SQIVND (reference sequence). The V gene end was trimmed by 3 bases and the J gene end by 4 bases; junction bases not matched to a gene: 1. The CDR3 DNA reads TGTGCCAGTAGTATGACTAGCGGGGGATACAATGAGCAGTTCTTC. It is translated as CASSMTSGGYNEQFF.

The V call is TRBV6-1, the J call TRBJ2-7; D possibly corresponds to TRBD2 (6 bases). CDR3 length equals 13 residues. Germline V gene data show CDR1 as MNHNS and CDR2 as SASEGT. Trimming took off 3 bases at V and 3 bases at J, with 9 bases between the two ends. This chain's CDR3 is CASSDGRGYEQYF. The CDR3 DNA sequence: TGTGCCAGCAGTGACGGGAGAGGCTACGAGCAGTACTTC.

The rearrangement joins TRBV19 to TRBJ2-7; 10 positions agree with TRBD2. Germline values: CDR1 LNHDA, CDR2 SQIVND (reference sequence). The CDR3 has 15 amino acids. Unmatched junction bases numbered 2, after V lost 2 bases and J lost 1 base. The CDR3 nucleotides are TGTGCCAGTAGTATACAGACTAGCGGGTCCTACGAGCAGTACTTC. Its translation is CASSIQTSGSYEQYF.

The chain uses TRBV18 and TRBJ1-5; 7 bases are shared with TRBD1. The CDR3 totals 15 residues. V was pared by 5 bases and J by 3 bases, with 7 bases of the junction left unmatched. The germline V gene has CDR1 KGHSH and CDR2 LQKENI. The DNA for the CDR3 is TGTGCCAGCTCATCCCGGGACAGCCTCAATCAGCCCCAGCATTTT. Residues: CASSSRDSLNQPQHF. The full variable domain, completed using reference TRBV18 and TRBJ1-5, is NAGVMQNPRHLVRRRGQEARLRCSPMKGHSHVYWYRQLPEEGLKFMVYLQKENIIDESGMPKERFSAEFPKEGPSILRIQQVVRGDSAAYFCASSSRDSLNQPQHFGDGTRLSIL.

The V call is TRBV4-2, the J call TRBJ1-6; D perhaps matches TRBD1 (6 bases). The germline V gene encodes CDR1 LGHNA and CDR2 YNFKEQ. Trimming removed 7 bases at V and 10 bases at J, with 17 bases between. The CDR3 is 14 amino acids. CDR3 coding DNA: TGTGCCAGCACCCAGGGGTACGAGGGCTCACCCCTCCACTTT. Residues: CASTQGYEGSPLHF.

The rearrangement links TRBV24-1 to TRBJ2-3, with D hard to call. This CDR3 contains 15 residues. Germline assignment: CDR1 KGHDR and CDR2 SFDVKD. With 3 bases removed from V and 4 bases from J, the gap between germline ends came to 13 bases. The CDR3: CATSDPRTRADTQYF. CDR3 coding DNA: TGTGCCACCAGTGATCCTCGAACCCGGGCAGATACGCAGTATTTT.

This chain joins TRBV4-2 and TRBJ2-3, with D possibly TRBD2 on 7 matching bases. Germline-derived CDR1 and CDR2 are LGHNA and YNFKEQ. The CDR3 sequence is 15 residues long. Deletions cut 2 bases from V and 6 bases from J, with 15 bases between. CDR3: CASSQQGTIRDTQYF. The CDR3 DNA follows: TGTGCCAGCAGCCAACAGGGGACTATTCGTGATACGCAGTATTTT.

The chain joins TRBV18 to TRBJ2-3, with 8 bases aligning to TRBD1. V dropped 3 bases and J dropped 6; count of bases not matched to a gene: 5. The CDR3 length is 14 residues. Germline V gives CDR1 KGHSH, CDR2 LQKENI. CDR3 in amino acids: CASSPGQGVDTQYF. The CDR3 region has the DNA TGTGCCAGCTCACCCGGACAGGGAGTGGATACGCAGTATTTT.

The gene calls are TRBV3-1 (or the pseudogene TRBV3-2) and TRBJ2-7, with 7 bases lining up with TRBD1. This CDR3 region has 15 residues. CDR1 is LGHDT and CDR2 is YNNKEL in the germline V gene (reference sequence). The junction had 7 bases not matched to a gene; V was cut back by 1 base and J by 4 bases. The CDR3 is CASSQASQGFYEQYF. In DNA form, the CDR3 reads TGTGCCAGCAGCCAAGCTTCACAGGGGTTTTACGAGCAGTACTTC.

The rearrangement joins TRBV28 to TRBJ2-2, with a possible D match to TRBD1 (6 bases). Trimming shortened V by 5 bases and J by 0 bases, and 10 bases separated the two germline ends. CDR3 size: 15 residues. CDR1 is MDHEN, CDR2 SYDVKM, per germline. CDR3 nucleotide sequence: TGTGCCAGCAGTCTAGGGGGTGCGAACACCGGGGAGCTGTTTTTT. Amino acids: CASSLGGANTGELFF.

The V gene is TRBV11-2, the J gene TRBJ2-1; 10 bases line up with TRBD2. Losses at the gene ends were 5 bases for V and 8 bases for J; bases not matched to a gene: 9. Per germline, CDR1 SGHAT and CDR2 FQNNGV. The CDR3 is 15 residues long. CDR3 residues: CASSPRLAGTDEQFF. The CDR3 nucleotides are TGTGCCAGCAGCCCGAGACTAGCGGGTACCGATGAGCAGTTCTTC.

The V and J genes are TRBV4-2 and TRBJ1-2; 8 bases agree with TRBD1. Germline V gene sequence: CDR1 LGHNA, CDR2 YNFKEQ. The V and J ends lost 2 bases and 2 bases, in that order; junction bases with no gene match: 7. The CDR3 is 16 amino acids. The CDR3 protein is CASSQPTTGGNYGYTF. In DNA form, the CDR3 reads TGTGCCAGCAGCCAACCGACTACAGGGGGGAACTATGGCTACACCTTC.

The J gene is TRBJ2-2, the V gene TRBV15, with 9 bases lining up with TRBD2. The V gene end was trimmed by 5 bases and the J gene end by 6 bases; junction bases not matched to a gene: 7. Germline V gives CDR1 LNHNV, CDR2 YYDKDF (reference sequence). The CDR3 is 15 residues long. This CDR3 reads CATSSGGRASGELFF. In DNA, the CDR3 is TGTGCCACCAGCTCTGGCGGGAGGGCTTCCGGGGAGCTGTTTTTT.

The rearrangement joins TRBV29-1 to TRBJ2-1, with TRBD2 matching over 16 bases. CDR1 and CDR2 (germline): SQVTM, ANQGSEA. This CDR3 comprises 17 residues. After removal of 3 bases from V and 9 bases from J, the junction contained 11 bases not matched to a gene. CDR3 DNA sequence: TGCAGCGTTGATGAGGCGGGACTAGCGGGAGGGGTGGGTGAGCAGTTCTTC. Translation gives CSVDEAGLAGGVGEQFF.

This clone was observed a handful of times. The J gene is TRBJ2-7, the V gene TRBV5-4; D possibly corresponds to TRBD2 (5 bases). The CDR3 is 13 residues long. Germline CDR1 reads SGHNT; CDR2 reads YYREEE (reference sequence). V shed 0 bases and J shed 4 bases, with 8 bases lying between them. The DNA for the CDR3 is TGTGCCAGCAGCTTGGAGGGCGGGTACGAGCAGTACTTC. Translating it yields CASSLEGGYEQYF.

J is TRBJ2-5 and V is TRBV5-1; no clear D. The V gene's germline CDR1 is SGHRS and CDR2 YFSETQ. V shed 4 bases and J shed 2 bases, with 6 bases lying between them. This CDR3 spans 12 amino acids. The CDR3 nucleotides are TGCGCCAGCAGCCCAACACAAGAGACCCAGTACTTC. This sequence encodes CASSPTQETQYF. Complete variable domain (other parts from reference TRBV5-1 and TRBJ2-5): KAGVTQTPRYLIKTRGQQVTLSCSPISGHRSVSWYQQTPGQGLQFLFEYFSETQRNKGNFPGRFSGRQFSNSRSEMNVSTLELGDSALYLCASSPTQETQYFGPGTRLLVL.

The V gene is TRBV6-6, the J gene TRBJ2-5, with 12 bases aligning to TRBD2. The CDR3 runs to 13 residues. The ends lost 10 bases at V and 3 bases at J; junction bases unmatched: 3. Germline CDR1 is MNHNY and CDR2 is SVGAGI (reference sequence). The CDR3 DNA sequence: TGTGCCACCTGGACTAGCGGGAAAGAGACCCAGTACTTC. Encoded protein: CATWTSGKETQYF.

V and J are TRBV24-1 and TRBJ2-3; D possibly corresponds to TRBD2 (5 bases). CDR3 length equals 14 residues. CDR1 and CDR2 from the germline V gene are KGHDR and SFDVKD. V lost 8 bases and J lost 0, with 11 bases in between. The CDR3 sequence is CATKSGTSTDTQYF. CDR3 in DNA: TGTGCCACCAAGAGCGGAACTAGCACAGATACGCAGTATTTT.

This clone was recorded once. V usage is TRBV21-1 and J usage is TRBJ2-5; the D call of TRBD1 is as the table states it, not checked on the DNA. TRBV21-1 is a pseudogene locus. The CDR3 sequence is 13 residues long. CDR3 bases: TGTGCCAGCAGCCTCACAGGGGGCAAGACCCAGTACTTC. Translated, it gives CASSLTGGKTQYF.

V usage is TRBV6-6 and J usage is TRBJ2-1, with D perhaps TRBD2 (5 bases). CDR3 length: 12 amino acids. V dropped 6 bases and J dropped 7 bases, with 10 bases sitting between them. Germline lookup yields CDR1 MNHNY and CDR2 SVGAGI (reference sequence). The CDR3 region has the DNA TGTGCCAGCAGGGACTCTTTGAATGAGCAGTTCTTC. Its translation: CASRDSLNEQFF.

The V call is TRBV28, the J call TRBJ1-2; D is undetermined. CDR3 length equals 11 residues. V dropped 7 bases and J dropped 7 bases, with 10 bases sitting between them. Germline CDR1 reads MDHEN; CDR2 reads SYDVKM. The CDR3 protein is CASTGEGGYTF. The CDR3 DNA reads TGTGCCAGCACCGGGGAGGGTGGCTACACCTTC.

To note about this clone: One junction end disagrees with the germline gene, perhaps due to a read error. This chain connects TRBV7-7 to TRBJ2-4; possibly TRBD1 for D (5 bases). CDR3 length: 15 residues. Germline loops: CDR1 SSHAT, CDR2 FNYEAQ (reference sequence). The CDR3 bases are TGTGCTAGCAGCTTAAGACAGTTAGCCAAAAACATTCAGTACTTC. As protein: CASSLRQLAKNIQYF.

V gene TRBV9 combines with J gene TRBJ1-4, with D hard to call. V was shortened by 0 bases and J by 8 bases, with 14 bases between the two germline ends. The CDR3 contains 15 residues. Germline V gene lookup returns CDR1 SGDLS and CDR2 YYNGEE. For the CDR3, the DNA is TGTGCCAGCAGCGTAGGGGCCCGCAGTGGAGAAAAACTGTTTTTT. Protein sequence: CASSVGARSGEKLFF. Full variable domain (remainder filled in from reference TRBV9 and TRBJ1-4): DSGVTQTPKHLITATGQRVTLRCSPRSGDLSVYWYQQSLDQGLQFLIQYYNGEERAKGNILERFSAQQFPDLHSELNLSSLELGDSALYFCASSVGARSGEKLFFGSGTQLSVL.

The gene calls are TRBV19 and TRBJ1-2; possibly TRBD1 for D (5 bases). Trimming removed 5 bases from V and 5 bases from J, with 15 bases in between. Germline V gene sequence: CDR1 LNHDA, CDR2 SQIVND (reference sequence). This CDR3 has 14 residues. This CDR3 reads CASSADMGRYGYTF. CDR3 nucleotide sequence: TGTGCCAGTAGTGCCGACATGGGGCGTTATGGCTACACCTTC.

This chain uses TRBV21-1 with TRBJ1-1; the table assigns TRBD1, which was not confirmed against the DNA. TRBV21-1 is designated a pseudogene. This CDR3 comprises 14 residues. CDR3 protein: CASKVGAPVAEAFF. The CDR3, as DNA: TGTGCCAGCAAGGTGGGGGCCCCAGTGGCTGAAGCTTTCTTT.